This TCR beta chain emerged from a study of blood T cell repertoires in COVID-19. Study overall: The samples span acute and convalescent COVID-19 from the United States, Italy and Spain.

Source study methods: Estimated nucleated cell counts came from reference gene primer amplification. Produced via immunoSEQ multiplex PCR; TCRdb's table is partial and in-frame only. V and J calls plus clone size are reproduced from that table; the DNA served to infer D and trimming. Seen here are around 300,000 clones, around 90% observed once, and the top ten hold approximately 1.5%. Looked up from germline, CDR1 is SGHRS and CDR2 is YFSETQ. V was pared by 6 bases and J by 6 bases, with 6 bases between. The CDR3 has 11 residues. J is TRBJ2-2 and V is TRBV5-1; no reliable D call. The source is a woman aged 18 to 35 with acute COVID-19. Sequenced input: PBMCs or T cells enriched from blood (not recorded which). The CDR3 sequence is CASIYSGELFF. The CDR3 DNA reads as TGCGCCAGCATTTATTCCGGGGAGCTGTTTTTT.